This T cell receptor (beta chain) is drawn from a study of vaccination and CD4 T cells after COVID-19. Once obtained from cultured CD4+ T cells, the DNA was sequenced using the Oncomine TCR Beta short-read assay. Genomic DNA from cultured CD4+ T cells was extracted. TCRdb re-called the PCR reads through MiXCR, storing one row per CDR3 protein. Of 8,000 to 10,000 distinct CDR3 sequences listed, roughly 27% are singletons. A note on this clonotype: Its matching antigen is unknown.

Treatment indicated: roughly 11-day PBMC culture with coronavirus spike peptide pools or control peptides (ViraFEST assay). During the years 2011-2018, before the COVID-19 pandemic, the unexposed donor's CD4+ T cells were collected. The V end was cut by 7 bases, the J end by 8 bases, with 9 bases between. Germline assignment: CDR1 SNHLY and CDR2 FYNNEI. The CDR3 spans 11 residues. The V and J genes are TRBV2 and TRBJ2-1; D is unresolved. The source material was CD4+ T cells from blood, cultured in vitro. The receptor was isolated from a human donor in good health. For the CDR3, the DNA is TGTGCCAGCATGGTTACGGATGAGCAGTTCTTC. It yields the protein CASMVTDEQFF.